This T cell receptor (beta chain) was captured by sequencing in a study of early T cells in non-severe SARS-CoV-2 infection. Study as a whole: Chains were unpaired, as sequencing was done on bulk RNA from unsorted whole blood. Findings and caveats of the study: Using VDJdb, the matching emphasized anti-spike CD8 responses while missing private and CD4 specificities.

This clonotype was picked up a small number of times. What it binds is not known. In the library, individual cDNA molecules carried attached unique molecular identifiers. MiXCR was run by TCRdb on the 5' RACE reads, yielding one entry per CDR3 protein. This table has more than 70,000 distinct CDR3 sequences, approximately 13% appearing once. Per germline, CDR1 ENHRY and CDR2 SYGVKD. Trimming shortened V by 2 bases and J by 0 bases, and 14 bases separated the two germline ends. The CDR3 is 16 amino acids. Material: whole blood. The TCR originated in an adult who was a healthcare worker with PCR-confirmed SARS-CoV-2 infection or an uninfected control (not recorded which). This sequence joins TRBV10-3 and TRBJ2-7; no reliable D call. This CDR3 reads CAISEGLFAASYEQYF. CDR3 DNA sequence: TGTGCCATCAGTGAGGGGCTTTTTGCGGCCTCCTACGAGCAGTACTTC.